This TCR beta chain comes out of a study of blood T cell repertoires in COVID-19. Study-wide context: Acute-phase and convalescent COVID-19 samples originated in the United States, Italy and Spain.

TCRdb's table, derived via immunoSEQ multiplex PCR, lists solely in-frame clones and lacks some. The table includes 120,000 to 150,000 clones, 70% to 80% detected once. The V and J ends lost 5 bases and 5 bases respectively, with 12 bases between them. This CDR3 spans 13 amino acids. Germline V gene lookup returns CDR1 SGHAT and CDR2 FQNNGV. The TCR sequence derives from a man between 50 and 59 years old with acute or convalescent COVID-19. Sequenced sample: peripheral blood. This chain connects TRBV11-2 to TRBJ1-1; perhaps TRBD1 as D (5 bases). This CDR3 reads CASSTQTDTEAFF. The CDR3 nucleotides are TGTGCCAGCAGCACCCAGACAGATACTGAAGCTTTCTTT.